These 30 T cell receptor beta chains were all obtained from the same sample, sequenced in a study of cytomegalovirus exposure and HLA in healthy donors. A multiplex PCR was run with 60 Vbeta primers and 13 Jbeta primers. TCRdb's copy holds only in-frame clones and misses some; the assay was immunoSEQ multiplex PCR. The sample holds about 120,000 clones. The sequencing input was PBMCs. Receptors were obtained from a man in his forties in good health and CMV-seropositive.

The gene calls are TRBV27 and TRBJ2-2, with 10 bases aligning to TRBD2. From germline, CDR1 is MNHEY and CDR2 SMNVEV (reference sequence). The V and J ends lost 3 bases and 7 bases, in that order; junction bases with no gene match: 5. CDR3 length: 15 amino acids. This chain's CDR3 is CASSFGLAGDGELFF. The CDR3 bases are TGTGCCAGCAGTTTTGGTCTAGCGGGAGACGGGGAGCTGTTTTTT.

The DNA for the CDR3 is TGTGCCAGCAGTTTTCGGGAGTTGAGCTACGAGCAGTACTTC. Residues: CASSFRELSYEQYF. The chain combines TRBV27 with TRBJ2-5; a weak D match, TRBD2 (6 bases). Near its end, the DNA agrees better with TRBJ2-7, so the J call may be wrong. Looked up from germline, CDR1 is MNHEY and CDR2 is SMNVEV (reference sequence). The CDR3 has 14 residues.

The chain links TRBV29-1 to TRBJ1-1; tentative D call: TRBD1 (6 bases). Looked up from germline, CDR1 is SQVTM and CDR2 is ANQGSEA. The ends were cut back, 6 bases at V and 6 bases at J, with 17 bases in the middle. This CDR3 has 13 amino acids. The CDR3 loop is CSVLHWEGAEAFF. The CDR3 DNA sequence: TGCAGCGTCCTTCACTGGGAGGGGGCTGAAGCTTTCTTT.

The chain combines TRBV5-4 with TRBJ2-3, with D perhaps TRBD1 (6 bases). Trimming stripped 5 bases from V and 4 bases from J, with 11 bases between. Germline V gene lookup returns CDR1 SGHNT and CDR2 YYREEE (reference sequence). The CDR3 is 13 amino acids. The chain's CDR3 is CASSPTGPDTQYF. The CDR3 nucleotides read TGTGCCAGCAGTCCCACAGGGCCAGATACGCAGTATTTT.

The chain employs TRBV7-3 and TRBJ1-3; no clear D gene. The CDR3 length is 16 residues. Trimming removed 5 bases at V and 0 bases at J, with 14 bases between. Germline values: CDR1 SGHTA, CDR2 FQGTGA. The chain's CDR3 is CASSPSGEASGNTIYF. CDR3 bases: TGTGCCAGCAGCCCCAGCGGGGAAGCCTCTGGAAACACCATATATTTT.

The genes are TRBV27 and TRBJ2-7, with TRBD2 identical over 8 bases. The CDR3 totals 14 residues. Trimming removed 0 bases from V and 2 bases from J; junction bases left unmatched: 0. CDR1 MNHEY and CDR2 SMNVEV come from the germline V gene (reference sequence). CDR3 region: CASSLSGLAYEQYF. The CDR3 nucleotides read TGTGCCAGCAGTTTATCGGGACTAGCCTACGAGCAGTACTTC.

This chain uses TRBV10-1 with TRBJ1-4, with a possible D match to TRBD1 (5 bases). The CDR3 has 15 amino acids. Germline CDR1 reads WNHNN; CDR2 reads SYGVQD (reference sequence). V lost 4 bases, J lost 8 bases, and 17 bases lay in between. The CDR3, as DNA: TGCGCCAGCAGTGTACCGCCCCGCGGGGCCGAAAAACTGTTTTTT. Its protein is CASSVPPRGAEKLFF.

J is TRBJ2-7 and V is TRBV5-6; possibly TRBD2 for D (7 bases). CDR1 and CDR2 from the germline V gene are SGHDT and YYEEEE. The CDR3 has 11 amino acids. V was cut by 4 bases and J by 6 bases, with 8 bases left in between. The CDR3 nucleotides read TGTGCCAGCAGCAGGGGGGGCGAGCAGTACTTC. Protein product: CASSRGGEQYF.

The chain uses TRBV10-3 and TRBJ2-7; 10 bases map to TRBD2. CDR3 length equals 15 residues. Germline V lookup: CDR1 ENHRY, CDR2 SYGVKD. V shed 4 bases and J 1 base; nucleotides not matched to a gene: 4. The CDR3 loop reads CAISVGTSVSYEQYF. In DNA form, the CDR3 reads TGTGCCATCAGTGTAGGGACTAGCGTTTCCTACGAGCAGTACTTC.

The chain uses TRBV6-6 and TRBJ2-1; 12 positions agree with TRBD2. V dropped 6 bases and J dropped 7; count of bases not matched to a gene: 4. Per the germline V gene, CDR1 is MNHNY and CDR2 is SVGAGI (reference sequence). The CDR3 spans 14 residues. The CDR3 DNA is TGTGCCAGCAGCCGACTAGCGGGAGCTAATGAGCAGTTCTTC. The encoded protein is CASSRLAGANEQFF.

This sequence joins TRBV5-1 and TRBJ2-3; 9 bases match TRBD2. V shed 2 bases and J 3 bases; nucleotides not matched to a gene: 7. CDR1 and CDR2 (germline): SGHRS, YFSETQ. The CDR3 is 16 residues long. The CDR3 sequence: CASSFTSGWSTDTQYF. The CDR3 nucleotides read TGCGCCAGCAGCTTCACTAGCGGGTGGAGTACAGATACGCAGTATTTT. The full variable domain, rest sourced from reference TRBV5-1 and TRBJ2-3, is KAGVTQTPRYLIKTRGQQVTLSCSPISGHRSVSWYQQTPGQGLQFLFEYFSETQRNKGNFPGRFSGRQFSNSRSEMNVSTLELGDSALYLCASSFTSGWSTDTQYFGPGTRLTVL.

The chain joins TRBV11-3 to TRBJ2-7; D is perhaps TRBD2 (5 bases). V was trimmed by 0 bases and J by 5 bases, leaving 8 bases between them. Germline V lookup: CDR1 SGHNT, CDR2 YENEEA. CDR3 length: 13 amino acids. This CDR3 reads CASSLDASHEQYF. The CDR3 DNA follows: TGTGCCAGCAGCTTAGATGCTAGCCACGAGCAGTACTTC. The full variable domain, in which reference TRBV11-3 and TRBJ2-7 provide the parts outside the CDR3, is EAGVVQSPRYKIIEKKQPVAFWCNPISGHNTLYWYLQNLGQGPELLIRYENEEAVDDSQLPKDRFSAERLKGVDSTLKIQPAELGDSAVYLCASSLDASHEQYFGPGTRLTVT.

V usage is TRBV10-3 and J usage is TRBJ2-3, with 8 bases identical to TRBD2. CDR3 size: 13 residues. Germline V lookup: CDR1 ENHRY, CDR2 SYGVKD. J gave up 1 base and V 10 bases, and 4 bases lay outside the gene matches. CDR3 in amino acids: CATQRERTDTQYF. The DNA of the CDR3 is TGTGCCACACAGCGGGAGCGCACAGATACGCAGTATTTT.

The chain combines TRBV28 with TRBJ2-1, with 10 bases identical to TRBD1. The ends lost 3 bases at V and 4 bases at J; junction bases unmatched: 3. CDR1 MDHEN and CDR2 SYDVKM come from the germline V gene. The CDR3 covers 15 residues. DNA for the CDR3: TGTGCCAGCAGTTTTAGGACAGGGGGTTACAATGAGCAGTTCTTC. It yields the protein CASSFRTGGYNEQFF.

The chain couples TRBV27 to TRBJ1-5; D unclear. The germline V gene has CDR1 MNHEY and CDR2 SMNVEV (reference sequence). The CDR3 contains 13 residues. V lost 7 bases, J lost 1 base, and 8 bases lay in between. CDR3 protein: CASTPLSNQPQHF. The DNA of the CDR3 is TGTGCCAGCACCCCCTTGAGCAATCAGCCCCAGCATTTT.

The gene calls are TRBV10-3 and TRBJ2-1; TRBD1 aligns across 7 bases. Germline loops: CDR1 ENHRY, CDR2 SYGVKD. CDR3 size: 14 residues. Trimming cost V 6 bases and J 1 base; bases outside gene matches: 3. CDR3 sequence reads: CAIRGQASYNEQFF. CDR3 in DNA: TGTGCCATCAGAGGACAGGCGTCCTACAATGAGCAGTTCTTC.

The V call is TRBV28, the J call TRBJ2-7; possibly TRBD1 for D (5 bases). Germline V gene sequence: CDR1 MDHEN, CDR2 SYDVKM. The CDR3 runs 14 residues. V was cut by 3 bases and J by 0 bases, with 9 bases left in between. The CDR3 nucleotides read TGTGCCAGCAGTTTGATTGGGGCCTCCTACGAGCAGTACTTC. It encodes CASSLIGASYEQYF.

The chain recombines TRBV7-2 with TRBJ1-2; 9 nucleotides line up with TRBD1. The CDR3 is 15 residues long. Germline V CDR1 and CDR2: SGHTA, FQGNSA. The J segment lost 3 bases and the V segment lost 6 bases, leaving 8 bases of the junction unmatched. The CDR3 bases are TGTGCCAGCAGTCTGGACAGGGGTTTCTACTATGGCTACACCTTC. This codes for CASSLDRGFYYGYTF.

This chain uses TRBV15 with TRBJ2-3; no definite D call. The V gene's germline CDR1 is LNHNV and CDR2 YYDKDF (reference sequence). The CDR3 extends over 14 amino acids. Trimming shortened V by 6 bases and J by 0 bases, and 10 bases separated the two germline ends. CDR3 sequence (DNA): TGTGCCACCAGGCGGTTAGCTAGCACAGATACGCAGTATTTT. Its translation: CATRRLASTDTQYF.

The rearrangement joins TRBV29-1 to TRBJ2-5, with D tentatively TRBD1 (5 bases). Between the trimmed V and J ends, which lost 4 bases and 0 bases, there was a span of 15 bases. CDR3 size: 15 residues. Per germline, CDR1 SQVTM and CDR2 ANQGSEA. The CDR3, as DNA: TGCAGCGTTGGGCGGACGTGGGGCCACCAAGAGACCCAGTACTTC. It yields the protein CSVGRTWGHQETQYF.

The chain carries TRBV5-1 and TRBJ2-7; 8 bases fit TRBD2. Looked up from germline, CDR1 is SGHRS and CDR2 is YFSETQ. The CDR3 covers 15 residues. V lost 4 bases to trimming and J lost 7 bases; unmatched junction nucleotides: 13. The CDR3 DNA sequence: TGCGCCAGCAGCACTACTAGCGGAGGACCCTTTGAGCAGTACTTC. Encoded protein: CASSTTSGGPFEQYF.

This chain uses TRBV5-1 with TRBJ1-5; 10 bases fit TRBD1. The CDR3 runs 15 residues. CDR1 is SGHRS, CDR2 YFSETQ, per germline. Trimming removed 4 bases from V and 6 bases from J; junction bases left unmatched: 7. CDR3 nucleotide sequence: TGCGCCAGCAGCGCGGGGACAGGGGAGGGTCAGCCCCAGCATTTT. It is translated as CASSAGTGEGQPQHF.

The CDR3 is CASRPIGETGAPPGYEITEAFF. CDR3 nucleotide sequence: TGTGCAAGTCGCCCCATCGGCGAGACAGGGGCCCCCCCAGGCTATGAAATCACTGAAGCTTTCTTT. The chain recombines TRBV12-2 with TRBJ1-1; TRBD1 was called by the table and not checked on the DNA. TRBV12-2 is classified as a pseudogene. The CDR3 spans 22 residues.

This rearrangement joins TRBV28 to TRBJ1-4, with 9 bases lining up with TRBD1. Per the germline V gene, CDR1 is MDHEN and CDR2 is SYDVKM. The CDR3 spans 16 residues. V was pared by 6 bases and J by 0 bases, with 5 bases of the junction left unmatched. CDR3 sequence: CASRNRQGATNEKLFF. DNA of the CDR3: TGTGCCAGCAGGAATCGACAGGGGGCAACTAATGAAAAACTGTTTTTT. The entire variable domain, with the rest obtained from reference TRBV28 and TRBJ1-4, is as follows: DVKVTQSSRYLVKRTGEKVFLECVQDMDHENMFWYRQDPGLGLRLIYFSYDVKMKEKGDIPEGYSVSREKKERFSLILESASTNQTSMYLCASRNRQGATNEKLFFGSGTQLSVL.

The CDR3 sequence: CASSSWSGTGTGELFF. The CDR3 DNA reads as TGTGCCAGCAGCTCCTGGAGCGGGACGGGCACCGGGGAGCTGTTTTTT. This chain uses TRBV28 with TRBJ2-2, with 7 bases aligning to TRBD2. In germline, CDR1 is MDHEN, CDR2 SYDVKM. The CDR3 extends over 16 amino acids. The trim removed 6 bases at V and 4 bases at J, leaving 11 bases unmatched.

The CDR3 here is CASISVWDRAEAFF. The DNA of the CDR3 is TGTGCCAGCATCTCCGTTTGGGACAGGGCGGAAGCTTTCTTT. This chain links TRBV6-1 with TRBJ1-1; 9 bases fit TRBD1. Germline V gene data show CDR1 as MNHNS and CDR2 as SASEGT. V was clipped by 7 bases and J by 8 bases; unmatched bases: 11. This CDR3 has 14 residues.

The chain combines TRBV6-1 with TRBJ2-1, with D possibly matching TRBD2 (5 bases). Per the germline V gene, CDR1 is MNHNS and CDR2 is SASEGT. V lost 2 bases and J lost 8, with 7 bases in between. This CDR3 region has 12 residues. The CDR3 DNA reads as TGTGCCAGCAGTGAATGGCGGGATGAGCAGTTCTTC. It is translated as CASSEWRDEQFF.

V usage is TRBV7-2 and J usage is TRBJ2-5; D possibly corresponds to TRBD2 (6 bases). The CDR3 consists of 14 residues. Germline CDR1 is SGHTA and CDR2 is FQGNSA. V shed 3 bases and J shed 4 bases, with 12 bases lying between them. The CDR3 reads CASSFGSRRETQYF. The CDR3 nucleotides are TGTGCCAGCAGCTTCGGGAGTAGACGAGAGACCCAGTACTTC. The full variable domain, with the rest looked up from reference TRBV7-2 and TRBJ2-5, is GAGVSQSPSNKVTEKGKDVELRCDPISGHTALYWYRQSLGQGLEFLIYFQGNSAPDKSGLPSDRFSAERTGGSVSTLTIQRTQQEDSAVYLCASSFGSRRETQYFGPGTRLLVL.

V is TRBV14 and J is TRBJ2-1; D is perhaps TRBD1 (5 bases). This CDR3 comprises 14 residues. Trimming pared 4 bases from V and 6 bases from J, leaving 13 bases between. The germline gives CDR1 SGHDN, CDR2 FVKESK. CDR3 residues: CASSPWRQSNEQFF. In DNA form, the CDR3 reads TGTGCCAGCAGCCCCTGGCGACAGAGCAATGAGCAGTTCTTC.

J is TRBJ2-7 and V is TRBV5-4; 7 bases align to TRBD1. With V trimmed by 2 bases and J by 4 bases, 6 bases remained unmatched. Germline V gives CDR1 SGHNT, CDR2 YYREEE (reference sequence). The CDR3 extends over 14 amino acids. This chain's CDR3 is CASSFGDRVYEQYF. In nucleotides, the CDR3 is TGTGCCAGCAGCTTCGGAGACAGGGTTTACGAGCAGTACTTC.